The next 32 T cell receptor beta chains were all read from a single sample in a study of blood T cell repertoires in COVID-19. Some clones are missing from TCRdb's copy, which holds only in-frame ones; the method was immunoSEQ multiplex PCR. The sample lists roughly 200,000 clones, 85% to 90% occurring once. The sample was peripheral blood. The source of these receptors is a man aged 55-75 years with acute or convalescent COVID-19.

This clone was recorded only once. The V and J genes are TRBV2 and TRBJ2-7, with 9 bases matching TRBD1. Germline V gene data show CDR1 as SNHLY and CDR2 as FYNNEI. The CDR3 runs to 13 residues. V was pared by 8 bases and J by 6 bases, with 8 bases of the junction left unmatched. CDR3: CASAPGQGTEQYF. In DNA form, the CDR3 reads TGTGCCAGCGCCCCGGGACAGGGCACCGAGCAGTACTTC.

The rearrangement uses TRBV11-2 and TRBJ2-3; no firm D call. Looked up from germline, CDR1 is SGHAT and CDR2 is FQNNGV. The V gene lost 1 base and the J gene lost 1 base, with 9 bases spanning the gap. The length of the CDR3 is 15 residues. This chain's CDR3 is CASSLVLRGTDTQYF. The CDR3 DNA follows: TGTGCCAGCAGCTTAGTGTTACGGGGCACAGATACGCAGTATTTT.

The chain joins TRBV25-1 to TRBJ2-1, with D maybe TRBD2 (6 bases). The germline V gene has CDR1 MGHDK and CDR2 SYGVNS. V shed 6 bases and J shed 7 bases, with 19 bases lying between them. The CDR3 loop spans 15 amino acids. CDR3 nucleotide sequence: TGTGCCAGCAGCGCGGGGCAAGGCCCTTCGAATGAGCAGTTCTTC. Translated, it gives CASSAGQGPSNEQFF.

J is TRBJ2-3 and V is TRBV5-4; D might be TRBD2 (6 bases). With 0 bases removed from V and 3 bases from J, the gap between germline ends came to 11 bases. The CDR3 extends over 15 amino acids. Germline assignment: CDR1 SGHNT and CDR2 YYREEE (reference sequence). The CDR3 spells CASSLGGGSTDTQYF. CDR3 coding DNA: TGTGCCAGCAGCTTGGGCGGAGGGAGTACAGATACGCAGTATTTT.

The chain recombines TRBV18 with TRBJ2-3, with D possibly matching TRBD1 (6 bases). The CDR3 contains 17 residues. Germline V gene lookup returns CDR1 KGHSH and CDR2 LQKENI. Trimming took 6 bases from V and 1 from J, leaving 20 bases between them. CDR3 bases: TGTGCCAGCTCTCCCGAACTACTACAGGGTCGCACAGATACGCAGTATTTT. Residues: CASSPELLQGRTDTQYF.

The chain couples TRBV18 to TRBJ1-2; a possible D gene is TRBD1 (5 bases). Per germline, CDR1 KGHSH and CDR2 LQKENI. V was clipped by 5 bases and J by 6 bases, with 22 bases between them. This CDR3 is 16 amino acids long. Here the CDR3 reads CASSAYNIRGEDGYTF. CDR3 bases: TGTGCCAGCTCAGCATATAATATAAGGGGTGAAGATGGCTACACCTTC.

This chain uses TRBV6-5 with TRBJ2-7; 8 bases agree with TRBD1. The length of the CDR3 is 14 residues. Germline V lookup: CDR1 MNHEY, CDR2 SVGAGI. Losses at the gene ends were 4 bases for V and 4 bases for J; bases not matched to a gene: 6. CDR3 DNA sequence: TGTGCCAGCAGTTCACAGGGGGGAGAGTACGAGCAGTACTTC. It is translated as CASSSQGGEYEQYF.

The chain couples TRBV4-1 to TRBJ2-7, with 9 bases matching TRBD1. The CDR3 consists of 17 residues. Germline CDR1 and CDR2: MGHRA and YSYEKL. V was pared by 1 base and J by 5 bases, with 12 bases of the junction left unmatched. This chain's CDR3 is CASSQALTGTGTHEQYF. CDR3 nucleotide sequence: TGCGCCAGCAGCCAAGCCCTAACCGGGACAGGGACCCACGAGCAGTACTTC.

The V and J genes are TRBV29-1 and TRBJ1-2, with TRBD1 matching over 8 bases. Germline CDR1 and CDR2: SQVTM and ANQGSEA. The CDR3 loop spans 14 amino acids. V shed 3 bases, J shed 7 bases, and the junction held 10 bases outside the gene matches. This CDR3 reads CSVEVAGGLGGYTF. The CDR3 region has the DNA TGCAGCGTTGAGGTGGCAGGGGGCTTAGGTGGCTACACCTTC.

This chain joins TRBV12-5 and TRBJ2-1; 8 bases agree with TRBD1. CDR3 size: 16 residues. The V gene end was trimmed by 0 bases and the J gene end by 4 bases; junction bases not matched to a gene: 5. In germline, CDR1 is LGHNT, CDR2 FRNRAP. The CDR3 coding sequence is TGTGCTAGTGGTTTGGTACGAGACAGGGGTTACAATGAGCAGTTCTTC. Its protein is CASGLVRDRGYNEQFF.

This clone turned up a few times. This CDR3 is CASSQEGQKQYF. The CDR3 DNA reads TGTGCCAGCAGCCAGGAGGGACAGAAGCAGTACTTC. This sequence joins TRBV3-1 (or the pseudogene TRBV3-2) and TRBJ2-7; D might be TRBD1 (7 bases). This CDR3 contains 12 residues. V gave up 3 bases and J gave up 8 bases, with 11 bases separating them. The germline CDR1 and CDR2 sequences are LGHDT and YNNKEL (reference sequence).

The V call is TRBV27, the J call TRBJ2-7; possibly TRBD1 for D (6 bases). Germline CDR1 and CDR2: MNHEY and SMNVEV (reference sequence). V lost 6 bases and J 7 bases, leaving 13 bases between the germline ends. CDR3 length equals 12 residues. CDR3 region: CASSLTGREQYF. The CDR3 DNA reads TGTGCCAGCAGCCTCACAGGGAGAGAGCAGTACTTC.

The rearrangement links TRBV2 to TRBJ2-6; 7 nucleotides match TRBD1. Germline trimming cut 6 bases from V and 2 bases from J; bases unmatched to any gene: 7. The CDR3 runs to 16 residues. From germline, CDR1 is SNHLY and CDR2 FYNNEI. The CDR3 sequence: CASRSGTGAGANVLTF. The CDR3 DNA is TGTGCCAGCAGGAGTGGAACAGGGGCTGGGGCCAACGTCCTGACTTTC.

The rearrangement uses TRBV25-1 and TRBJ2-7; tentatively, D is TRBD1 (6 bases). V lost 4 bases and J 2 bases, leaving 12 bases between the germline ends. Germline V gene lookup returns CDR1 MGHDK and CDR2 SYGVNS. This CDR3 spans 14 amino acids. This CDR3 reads CASSAFGQPYEQYF. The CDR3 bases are TGTGCCAGCAGTGCCTTTGGACAGCCCTACGAGCAGTACTTC.

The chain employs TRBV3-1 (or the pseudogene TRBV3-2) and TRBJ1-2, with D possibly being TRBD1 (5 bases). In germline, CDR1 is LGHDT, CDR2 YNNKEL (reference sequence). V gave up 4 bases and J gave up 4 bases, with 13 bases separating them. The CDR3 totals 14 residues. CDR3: CASSPTGGSYGYTF. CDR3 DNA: TGTGCCAGCAGCCCCACCGGGGGGAGCTATGGCTACACCTTC.

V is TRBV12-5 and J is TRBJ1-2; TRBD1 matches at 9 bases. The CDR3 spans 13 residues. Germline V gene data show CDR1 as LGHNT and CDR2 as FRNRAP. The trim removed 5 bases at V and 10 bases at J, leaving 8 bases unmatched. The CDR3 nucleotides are TGTGCTAGTGGTCCGCGGGGACAGGGACCCTACACCTTC. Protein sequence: CASGPRGQGPYTF.

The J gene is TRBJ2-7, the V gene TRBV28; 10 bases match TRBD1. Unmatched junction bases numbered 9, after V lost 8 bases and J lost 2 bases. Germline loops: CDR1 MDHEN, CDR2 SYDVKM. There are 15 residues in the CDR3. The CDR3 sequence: CASGTPGQGTYEQYF. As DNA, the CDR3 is TGTGCCAGCGGCACTCCGGGACAGGGGACCTACGAGCAGTACTTC.

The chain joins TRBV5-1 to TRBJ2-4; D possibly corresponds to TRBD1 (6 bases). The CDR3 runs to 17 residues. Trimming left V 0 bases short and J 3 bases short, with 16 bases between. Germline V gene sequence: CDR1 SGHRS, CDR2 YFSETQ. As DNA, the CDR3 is TGCGCCAGCAGCTTGGCCTGGTCAGGGGTTGGCAAAAACATTCAGTACTTC. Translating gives CASSLAWSGVGKNIQYF.

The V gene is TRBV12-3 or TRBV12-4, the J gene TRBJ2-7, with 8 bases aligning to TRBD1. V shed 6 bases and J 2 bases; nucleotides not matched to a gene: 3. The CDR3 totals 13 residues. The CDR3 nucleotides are TGTGCCAGCAGCGGGGGACAGGCCTACGAGCAGTACTTC. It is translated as CASSGGQAYEQYF.

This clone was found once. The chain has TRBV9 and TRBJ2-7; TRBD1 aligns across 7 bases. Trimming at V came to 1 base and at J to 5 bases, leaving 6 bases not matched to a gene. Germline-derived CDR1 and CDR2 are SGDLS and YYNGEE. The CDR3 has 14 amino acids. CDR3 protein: CASSVMAGGDEQYF. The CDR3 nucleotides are TGTGCCAGCAGCGTAATGGCAGGGGGTGACGAGCAGTACTTC.

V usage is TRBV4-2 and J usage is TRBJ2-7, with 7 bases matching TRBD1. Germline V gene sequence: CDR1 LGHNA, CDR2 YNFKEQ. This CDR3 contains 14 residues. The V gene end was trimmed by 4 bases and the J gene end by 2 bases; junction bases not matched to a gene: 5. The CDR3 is CASSRGTDAYEQYF. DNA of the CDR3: TGTGCCAGCAGCCGAGGGACAGATGCCTACGAGCAGTACTTC.

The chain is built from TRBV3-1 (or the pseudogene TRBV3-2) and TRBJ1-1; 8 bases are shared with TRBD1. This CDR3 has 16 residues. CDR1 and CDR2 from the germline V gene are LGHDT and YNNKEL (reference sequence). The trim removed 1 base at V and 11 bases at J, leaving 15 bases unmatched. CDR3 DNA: TGTGCCAGCAGCCAAGTGACCGTCCAGGGGGCTGGTGACGCTTTCTTT. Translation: CASSQVTVQGAGDAFF.

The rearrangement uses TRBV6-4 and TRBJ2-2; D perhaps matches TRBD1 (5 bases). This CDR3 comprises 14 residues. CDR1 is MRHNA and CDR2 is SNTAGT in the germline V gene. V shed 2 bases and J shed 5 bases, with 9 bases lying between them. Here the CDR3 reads CASSDAQGTGELFF. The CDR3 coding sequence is TGTGCCAGCAGTGACGCGCAGGGTACCGGGGAGCTGTTTTTT.

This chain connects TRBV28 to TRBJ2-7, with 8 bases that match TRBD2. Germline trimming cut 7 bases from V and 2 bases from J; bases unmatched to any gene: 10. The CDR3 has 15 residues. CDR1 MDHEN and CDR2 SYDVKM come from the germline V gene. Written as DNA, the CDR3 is TGTGCCAGCAAGGGGACTAGTTATGTCACCTACGAGCAGTACTTC. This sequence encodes CASKGTSYVTYEQYF.

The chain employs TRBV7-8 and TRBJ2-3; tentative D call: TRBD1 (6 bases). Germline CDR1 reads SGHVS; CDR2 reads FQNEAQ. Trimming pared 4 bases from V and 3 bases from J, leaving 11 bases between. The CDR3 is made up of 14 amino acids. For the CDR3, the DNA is TGTGCCAGCAGCTCCCGAGACAGGACAGATACGCAGTATTTT. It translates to CASSSRDRTDTQYF.

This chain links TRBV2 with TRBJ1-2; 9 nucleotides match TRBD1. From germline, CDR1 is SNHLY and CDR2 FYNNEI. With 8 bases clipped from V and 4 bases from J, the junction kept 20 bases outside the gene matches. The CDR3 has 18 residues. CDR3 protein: CASAARTGAKRGAYGYTF. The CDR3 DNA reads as TGTGCCAGCGCAGCCAGGACAGGGGCGAAGAGGGGGGCCTATGGCTACACCTTC.

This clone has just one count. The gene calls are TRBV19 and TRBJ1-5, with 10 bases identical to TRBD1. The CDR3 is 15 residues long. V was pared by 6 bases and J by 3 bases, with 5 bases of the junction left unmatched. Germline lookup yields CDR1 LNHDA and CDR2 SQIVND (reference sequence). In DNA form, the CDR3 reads TGTGCCAGTAGCACGACAGGGGGCTTCAATCAGCCCCAGCATTTT. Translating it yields CASSTTGGFNQPQHF.

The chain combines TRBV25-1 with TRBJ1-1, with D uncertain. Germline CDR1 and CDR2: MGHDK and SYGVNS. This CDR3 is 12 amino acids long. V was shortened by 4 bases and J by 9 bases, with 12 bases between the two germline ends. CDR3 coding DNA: TGTGCCAGCAGTGTTCTCGGGAGTCAAGCTTTCTTT. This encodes CASSVLGSQAFF.

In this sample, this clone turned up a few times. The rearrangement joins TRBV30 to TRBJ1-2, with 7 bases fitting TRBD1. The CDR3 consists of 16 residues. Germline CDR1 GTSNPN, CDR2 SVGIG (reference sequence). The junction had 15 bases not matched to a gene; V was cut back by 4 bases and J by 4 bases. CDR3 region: CAWKEGTAPGLYGYTF. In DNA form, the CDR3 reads TGTGCCTGGAAGGAGGGGACAGCCCCAGGACTCTATGGCTACACCTTC.

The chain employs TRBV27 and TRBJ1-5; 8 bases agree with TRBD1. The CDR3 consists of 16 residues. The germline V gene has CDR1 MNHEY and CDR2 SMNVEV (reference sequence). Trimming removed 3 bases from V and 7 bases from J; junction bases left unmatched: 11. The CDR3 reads CASSFLSPGGVQPQHF. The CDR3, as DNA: TGTGCCAGCAGTTTCCTCTCTCCAGGGGGCGTACAGCCCCAGCATTTT.

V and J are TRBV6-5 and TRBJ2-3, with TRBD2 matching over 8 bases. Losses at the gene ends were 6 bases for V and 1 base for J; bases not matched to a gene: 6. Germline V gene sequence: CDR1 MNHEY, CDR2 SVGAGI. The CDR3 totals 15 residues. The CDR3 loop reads CASRLSGVGTDTQYF. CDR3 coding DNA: TGTGCCAGCAGACTTAGCGGGGTTGGCACAGATACGCAGTATTTT.

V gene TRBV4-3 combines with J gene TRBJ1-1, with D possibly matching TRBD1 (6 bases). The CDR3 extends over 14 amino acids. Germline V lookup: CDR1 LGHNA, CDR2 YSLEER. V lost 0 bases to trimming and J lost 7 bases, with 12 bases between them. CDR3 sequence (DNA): TGCGCCAGCAGCCAAGATATGACAGGAGTTGAAGCTTTCTTT. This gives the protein CASSQDMTGVEAFF.